The clone carrying this T cell receptor beta chain was recorded many times. What it binds is unknown. The V gene lost 5 bases and the J gene lost 6 bases, with 16 bases spanning the gap. This CDR3 region has 14 residues. Germline lookup yields CDR1 SEHNR and CDR2 FQNEAQ (reference sequence). The source of the sample is a study of T cells in Graves' hyperthyroidism and ophthalmopathy. Looking at the study overall: Peripheral blood was taken when the disease was first diagnosed, before any treatment began.

The TCR beta CDR3 regions underwent amplification using RNA transcripts as the source. HTBI primers were the set used in a first-round RT-PCR of the TCR CDR3. Each CDR3 protein is one row after TCRdb ran MiXCR on the multiplex PCR reads. The sample carries around 290,000 distinct CDR3 sequences, over 15% recorded once. Study observations and caveats: The model identified upcoming ophthalmopathy a median approximately six months ahead of onset. Blood shared most expanded thyroid clonotypes above 0.001.

V and J are TRBV7-9 and TRBJ1-2, with D perhaps matching TRBD1 (6 bases). Sequences were obtained from blood. The sequence was obtained from a woman aged 55-69 years with Graves' ophthalmopathy. Here the CDR3 reads CASSLGNRVNGYTF. Here the CDR3 DNA reads TGTGCCAGCAGCCTGGGGAACAGGGTAAATGGCTACACCTTC.